This TCR beta chain was recorded in a study of type 1 and type 2 diabetes patients. The wider study: Samples came from type 1 diabetic, type 2 diabetic or nondiabetic people, recruited in China. Magnetic bead positive selection isolated CD4+ or CD8+ T cells from PBMCs. Overall study findings and caveats: With limited T2D and control samples, some T1D-only expanded clones may not be T1D-specific.

Each participant gave around 10 milliliters of peripheral blood. Details on this clonotype: Its target is unknown.

The CDR3 is 16 amino acids. Trimming cost V 0 bases and J 3 bases, with 13 bases left between them. The germline CDR1 and CDR2 sequences are ENHRY and SYGVKD. The PCR template was genomic DNA. Amplification of the beta chain CDR3 used 30 forward and 13 reverse multiplex primers. TCRdb analysed the multiplex PCR reads with MiXCR anew, one entry per CDR3 protein. The table records about 250,000 distinct CDR3 sequences, over 45% of them present only once. J is TRBJ2-3 and V is TRBV10-3, with D perhaps being TRBD1 or TRBD2 (6 bases each). Specimen: peripheral blood mononuclear cells (PBMCs). The sequence was collected from a man between 18 and 35 years old with type 2 diabetes. The CDR3 reads CAISESPGGTTDTQYF. In DNA form, the CDR3 reads TGTGCCATCAGTGAGTCTCCCGGGGGCACTACAGATACGCAGTATTTT.